The T cell receptor beta chain described here comes from a study of T and B cells in COVID-19 patients. Multiplex PCR with BIOMED2 TRB-A/B primer pools amplified TRB rearrangements. TCRdb ran MiXCR on the multiplex PCR reads and lists one entry per CDR3 protein. The table shows more than 11,000 distinct CDR3 sequences, with 25% to 30% occurring only once. Blood genomic DNA input for TRB amplification was about 240-550 ng. Comment on this clonotype: The target antigen is unknown.

CDR1 MNHEY and CDR2 SMNVEV come from the germline V gene (reference sequence). V was shortened by 2 bases and J by 8 bases, with 15 bases between the two germline ends. The CDR3 is 14 residues long. Study results and caveats: At recovery TRB diversity and richness exceeded healthy donors, after highly clonal active COVID-19 repertoires. Patients with COVID-19 reportedly showed strongly skewed T cell receptor beta variable and joining gene usage. Few blood samples existed from mildly ill patients during symptoms or early in severe cases.

Material: blood. V and J are TRBV27 and TRBJ1-1; D possibly corresponds to TRBD1 (6 bases). The origin of this receptor is a human donor who had recovered from COVID-19. DNA for the CDR3: TGTGCCAGCAGTTTAATAGCAGGGGAAGGGGAAGCTTTCTTT. It is translated as CASSLIAGEGEAFF.